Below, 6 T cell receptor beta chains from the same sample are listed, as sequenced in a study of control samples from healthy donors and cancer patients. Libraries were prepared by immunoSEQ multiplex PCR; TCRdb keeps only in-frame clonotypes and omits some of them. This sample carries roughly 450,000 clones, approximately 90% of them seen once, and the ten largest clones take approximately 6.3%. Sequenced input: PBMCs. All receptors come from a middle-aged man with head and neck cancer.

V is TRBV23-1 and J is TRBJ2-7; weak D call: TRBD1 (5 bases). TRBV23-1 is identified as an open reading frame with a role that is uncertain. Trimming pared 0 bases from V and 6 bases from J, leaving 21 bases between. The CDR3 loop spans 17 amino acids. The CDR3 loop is CASSQSAEAGLPREQYF. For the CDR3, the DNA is TGCGCCAGCAGTCAATCCGCTGAGGCAGGGCTCCCGCGCGAGCAGTACTTC.

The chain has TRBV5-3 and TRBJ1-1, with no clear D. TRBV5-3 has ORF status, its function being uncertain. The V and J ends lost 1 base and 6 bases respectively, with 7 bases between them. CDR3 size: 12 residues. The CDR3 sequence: CARSLNTPEAFF. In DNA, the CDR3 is TGTGCCAGAAGCTTGAACACACCTGAAGCTTTCTTT.

The CDR3 region has the DNA TGCGCCAGCAGCACTACTAGCGGGAGTAGCGGGGAGCTGTTTTTT. Translated, it gives CASSTTSGSSGELFF. The gene calls are TRBV5-1 and TRBJ2-2; 11 bases fit TRBD2. CDR1 and CDR2 from the germline V gene are SGHRS and YFSETQ. The CDR3 runs to 15 residues. The junction had 6 bases not matched to a gene; V was cut back by 4 bases and J by 7 bases.

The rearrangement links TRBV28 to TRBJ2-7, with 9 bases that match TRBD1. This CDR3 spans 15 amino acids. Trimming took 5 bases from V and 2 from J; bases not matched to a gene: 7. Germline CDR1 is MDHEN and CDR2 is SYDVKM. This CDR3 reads CASSLRTGVTYEQYF. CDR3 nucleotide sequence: TGTGCCAGCAGTCTCAGGACAGGGGTCACCTACGAGCAGTACTTC.

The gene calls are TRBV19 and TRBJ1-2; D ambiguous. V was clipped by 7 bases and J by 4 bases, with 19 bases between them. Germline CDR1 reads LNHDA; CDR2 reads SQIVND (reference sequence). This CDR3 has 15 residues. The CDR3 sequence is CASTVGWGEGYGYTF. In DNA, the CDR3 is TGTGCCAGTACCGTAGGGTGGGGTGAGGGCTATGGCTACACCTTC.

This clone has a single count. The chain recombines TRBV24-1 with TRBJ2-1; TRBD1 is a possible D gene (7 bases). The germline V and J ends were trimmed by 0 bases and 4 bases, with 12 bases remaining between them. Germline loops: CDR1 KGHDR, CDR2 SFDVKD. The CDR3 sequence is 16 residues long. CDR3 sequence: CATSDLPGGGYNEQFF. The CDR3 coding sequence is TGTGCCACCAGTGATTTGCCAGGGGGAGGATACAATGAGCAGTTCTTC.